This T cell receptor beta chain was sequenced in a study of T cell responses to AZD1222 COVID-19 vaccine. Germline V lookup: CDR1 SGHTA, CDR2 FQGTGA. This CDR3 has 14 amino acids. With 1 base removed from V and 6 bases from J, the gap between germline ends came to 11 bases. Findings of the study overall: Every sample of the repertoires postdated the peak T cell response. Donors were chiefly white British, with a greater number of females, and clonal diversity was perhaps underestimated. At baseline, just a handful of AZD1222 recipients tested seropositive.

The assay was immunoSEQ multiplex PCR, and TCRdb's table has in-frame clones only and misses some. The sample consists of 250,000 to 300,000 clones, approximately 94% of them appearing once. This clone was picked up one time. Its antigen is not known. The V and J genes are TRBV7-3 and TRBJ2-3, with a possible D match to TRBD2 (5 bases). The clonotype was recovered from an adult who received the AZD1222 COVID-19 vaccine. Material: peripheral blood, obtained 28 days after the second AZD1222 dose. This chain's CDR3 is CASSLIGVDDTQYF. Written as DNA, the CDR3 is TGTGCCAGCAGCTTAATCGGGGTCGATGATACGCAGTATTTT. Full variable domain (rest looked up from reference TRBV7-3 and TRBJ2-3): GAGVSQTPSNKVTEKGKYVELRCDPISGHTALYWYRQSLGQGPEFLIYFQGTGAADDSGLPNDRFFAVRPEGSVSTLKIQRTERGDSAVYLCASSLIGVDDTQYFGPGTRLTVL.